These T cell receptor beta chains were read from a single sample in a study of metastatic and nonmetastatic thyroid tumors. TCRdb re-processed the PCR reads through MiXCR. The sample yields approximately 38,000 clones, 17% seen once. The specimen sequenced was tumor tissue. Source of these receptors: a female donor with papillary thyroid cancer or a benign thyroid nodule (not recorded which). Some clones in this sample may be carry-over from other donors' samples. The CDR3 runs from the conserved cysteine through the conserved F or W. D genes are given only for firm matches. Rows give clone size only sometimes, using once, few, many, or a class for an expanded clone.

size	D	V	J	CDR3	DNA
many	TRBD1	TRBV6-1	TRBJ2-3	CASSEQTGGSTDTQYF	TGTGCCAGCAGTGAACAAACAGGGGGGTCAACAGATACGCAGTATTTT
many	TRBD2	TRBV11-2	TRBJ2-7	CASTPGGSGRSYEQYF	TGTGCCAGTACCCCGGGGGGTAGCGGGAGATCATACGAGCAGTACTTC
many	.	TRBV3-1	TRBJ1-3	CASSQVFYSGNTIYF	TGTGCCAGCAGCCAAGTTTTCTACTCTGGAAACACCATATATTTT
.	TRBD2	TRBV20-1	TRBJ2-7	CSAISGRLDGQYF	TGCAGTGCTATCAGCGGGAGGCTCGACGGGCAGTACTTC
many	TRBD1	TRBV4-2	TRBJ1-2	CASSPERTGGVPRGYTF	TGTGCCAGCAGCCCAGAAAGGACAGGGGGCGTTCCGAGGGGCTACACCTTC
many	.	TRBV30	TRBJ2-3	CAWSRLVGVVDTQYF	TGTGCCTGGAGCCGACTAGTGGGAGTGGTAGATACGCAGTATTTT
many	.	TRBV20-1	TRBJ2-1	CSARDSGSPSDEQFF	TGCAGTGCTAGAGATTCCGGGAGCCCCTCGGATGAGCAGTTCTTC
many	TRBD2	TRBV11-2	TRBJ2-1	CASRPTSGLGNEQFF	TGTGCCAGCAGGCCTACTAGCGGTTTGGGCAATGAGCAGTTCTTC
many	.	TRBV28	TRBJ2-4	CASSLSTWGPLAKNIQYF	TGTGCCAGCAGTTTATCCACTTGGGGGCCCCTAGCCAAAAACATTCAGTACTTC
many	TRBD2	TRBV18	TRBJ2-2	CASSPSGRTSGIGELFF	TGTGCCAGCTCACCGTCTGGCAGGACTAGCGGCATCGGGGAGCTGTTTTTT
.	.	TRBV5-1	TRBJ2-1	CASSFSDLSPYNEQFF	TGCGCCAGCAGCTTTTCGGACTTGAGCCCCTACAATGAGCAGTTCTTC
.	.	TRBV5-5	TRBJ2-7	CAISLGAGRTPYEQYF	TGTGCCATCAGCTTGGGGGCAGGCCGTACCCCCTACGAGCAGTACTTC
many	TRBD1	TRBV4-3	TRBJ1-4	CASSQDFGTATNEKLFF	TGCGCCAGCAGCCAAGATTTCGGGACAGCAACTAATGAAAAACTGTTTTTT
few	.	TRBV20-1	TRBJ2-7	CSATCNSGYSEQYF	TGCAGTGCTACCTGTAATTCAGGGTACTCCGAGCAGTACTTC
.	.	TRBV20-1	TRBJ2-7	CSARGDRISYEQYF	TGCAGTGCTAGGGGGGACCGAATCTCCTACGAACAGTACTTC
many	.	TRBV20-1	TRBJ1-4	CSALDTPVANEKLFF	TGCAGTGCTCTGGACACCCCAGTGGCTAATGAAAAACTGTTTTTT
.	.	TRBV10-2	TRBJ2-2	CAIRTEGTGELFF	TGCGCCATACGGACAGAGGGCACCGGGGAGCTGTTTTTT
many	.	TRBV5-1	TRBJ2-5	CASSFGDEGRETQYF	TGCGCCAGCAGCTTCGGGGATGAAGGGAGGGAGACCCAGTACTTC
many	.	TRBV30	TRBJ1-2	CAWSGGRLNYGYTF	TGTGCCTGGAGCGGCGGACGGTTAAACTATGGCTACACCTTC
many	.	TRBV28	TRBJ2-3	CASRPFKGRDWRTTDTQYF	TGTGCCAGCAGACCATTCAAGGGGCGGGATTGGAGGACCACAGATACGCAGTATTTT
many	TRBD1	TRBV12-3/TRBV12-4	TRBJ1-2	CASTLGQGVYGYTF	TGTGCCAGCACCTTGGGGCAGGGGGTCTATGGCTACACCTTC
many	.	TRBV21-1	TRBJ2-1	CASRNLDGLAGGASYNEQFF	TGTGCCAGCAGAAACTTAGATGGACTAGCGGGAGGGGCCTCCTACAATGAGCAGTTCTTC
many	.	TRBV11-3	TRBJ2-2	CASSLSKGYPGELFF	TGTGCCAGCAGCCTTTCAAAAGGGTATCCCGGGGAGCTGTTTTTT
.	TRBD1	TRBV7-2	TRBJ1-3	CASSLLQGIGGKYF	TGTGCCAGCAGCCTGCTACAGGGGATAGGGGGGAAATATTTT